Shown below are 18 T cell receptor beta chains from a single sample sequenced in a study of blood T cell repertoires in COVID-19 (dated by TCRdb to the early 2020s). Library preparation employed the immunoSEQ multiplex PCR assay. The table was pulled from immuneACCESS by TCRdb, which kept in-frame rearrangements only. Such tables lose some clones; where checked, under half of the loss comes from unresolved V genes, and the rest has no known cause. Present in this sample are roughly 250,000 clones, 65% to 80% of which were seen just once. The ten largest clones add up to approximately 4% of the sample. Input material: peripheral blood. The receptors were sampled from a woman in her thirties or forties with active or convalescent COVID-19.

This clone was seen a single time. The genes are TRBV19 and TRBJ2-1; TRBD1 aligns across 8 bases. CDR1 is LNHDA, CDR2 SQIVND, per germline (reference sequence). The V gene end was trimmed by 7 bases and the J gene end by 7 bases; junction bases not matched to a gene: 9. The CDR3 loop spans 14 amino acids. The CDR3 nucleotides are TGTGCCAGTAACTTCAATGACAGGGGAAATGAGCAGTTCTTC. It codes for CASNFNDRGNEQFF.

The rearrangement links TRBV7-9 to TRBJ2-7, with a possible D match to TRBD1 (5 bases). The V end lost 5 bases, the J end lost 0 bases, and 11 bases lay between the germline ends. This CDR3 region has 14 residues. The V gene's germline CDR1 is SEHNR and CDR2 FQNEAQ (reference sequence). The CDR3 loop reads CASSPTGRSYEQYF. The DNA for the CDR3 is TGTGCCAGCAGCCCCACAGGCCGCTCCTACGAGCAGTACTTC.

V is TRBV27 and J is TRBJ1-6; 9 bases line up with TRBD1. Germline V gene lookup returns CDR1 MNHEY and CDR2 SMNVEV (reference sequence). The junction had 8 bases not matched to a gene; V was cut back by 5 bases and J by 9 bases. The CDR3 sequence is 15 residues long. The CDR3 DNA reads as TGTGCCAGCAGTCGAAGCGGGACAGGGTTTTCACCCCTCCACTTT. Protein: CASSRSGTGFSPLHF.

V and J are TRBV28 and TRBJ1-2; D ambiguous. Germline V gene lookup returns CDR1 MDHEN and CDR2 SYDVKM. The V end was cut by 5 bases, the J end by 8 bases, with 15 bases between. This CDR3 spans 13 amino acids. The CDR3: CASSPLWRGGYTF. DNA of the CDR3: TGTGCCAGCAGTCCCCTATGGAGAGGGGGCTACACCTTC.

This clone has more than one count but fewer than ten. The chain recombines TRBV2 with TRBJ1-3; 8 bases match TRBD1. With V trimmed by 6 bases and J by 6 bases, 10 bases remained unmatched. The germline V gene has CDR1 SNHLY and CDR2 FYNNEI. The CDR3 extends over 15 amino acids. CDR3 amino acids: CASRPGQAGANTIYF. CDR3 in DNA: TGTGCCAGCAGGCCGGGACAGGCGGGAGCAAACACCATATATTTT.

Remarks on this clone: The germline gene is not matched at one end of the junction; a read error may be the cause. The CDR3 region has the DNA TGCGGCTCGGGAGGGGGCCTCCAGCCCCAGCATTTT. Translation: CGSGGGLQPQHF. V usage is TRBV19 and J usage is TRBJ1-5; 7 nucleotides agree with TRBD1. The CDR3 runs 12 residues. In germline, CDR1 is LNHDA, CDR2 SQIVND (reference sequence).

The V call is TRBV5-4, the J call TRBJ1-1; weak D call: TRBD1 (5 bases). CDR3 length equals 14 residues. V was trimmed by 3 bases and J by 0 bases, leaving 9 bases between them. Germline CDR1 SGHNT, CDR2 YYREEE (reference sequence). CDR3 nucleotides: TGTGCCAGCAGCTGGACACAGGTGAACACTGAAGCTTTCTTT. Residues: CASSWTQVNTEAFF.

This clone was counted only a few times. The J gene is TRBJ1-4, the V gene TRBV30; 7 nucleotides match TRBD1. CDR1 and CDR2 from the germline V gene are GTSNPN and SVGIG (reference sequence). This CDR3 is built from 14 residues. The V segment lost 0 bases and the J segment 7 bases; nucleotides outside the gene matches: 5. CDR3 DNA sequence: TGTGCCTGGAGTGTTCAGACAGGGACTGAAAAACTGTTTTTT. Translation gives CAWSVQTGTEKLFF.

The chain combines TRBV6-1 with TRBJ2-7, with D maybe TRBD1 (5 bases). Germline V CDR1 and CDR2: MNHNS, SASEGT. Trimming stripped 0 bases from V and 9 bases from J, with 15 bases between. CDR3 size: 14 residues. This CDR3 reads CASSEAGAQRGQYF. The CDR3 DNA is TGTGCCAGCAGTGAAGCAGGGGCCCAGCGTGGGCAGTACTTC.

This sequence joins TRBV30 and TRBJ2-2; D gene uncertain. There are 13 residues in the CDR3. Germline values: CDR1 GTSNPN, CDR2 SVGIG (reference sequence). Trimming took 3 bases from V and 5 from J, leaving 10 bases between them. CDR3 sequence (DNA): TGTGCCTGGAGGGGCGCCAGGACCGGGGAGCTGTTTTTT. Translated: CAWRGARTGELFF.

About this clone: Other DNA sequences within the sample encode an identical CDR3. This rearrangement joins TRBV19 to TRBJ1-1; D might be TRBD1 (5 bases). V shed 3 bases and J shed 6 bases, with 8 bases lying between them. The CDR3 is 12 amino acids. The germline CDR1 and CDR2 sequences are LNHDA and SQIVND (reference sequence). The CDR3 region is CASSIGGAEAFF. CDR3 DNA sequence: TGTGCCAGTAGTATTGGGGGGGCTGAAGCTTTCTTT.

V and J are TRBV30 and TRBJ1-4; TRBD1 aligns across 7 bases. This CDR3 is built from 13 residues. With V trimmed by 1 base and J by 8 bases, 4 bases remained unmatched. Germline CDR1 GTSNPN, CDR2 SVGIG (reference sequence). CDR3 in amino acids: CAWSEGAHEKLFF. The CDR3 DNA follows: TGTGCCTGGAGTGAGGGGGCTCACGAAAAACTGTTTTTT.

Here the CDR3 reads CASSLHGNQPQHF. The DNA of the CDR3 is TGTGCCAGCAGCCTACACGGGAATCAGCCCCAGCATTTT. V gene TRBV9 combines with J gene TRBJ1-5; D is undetermined. Germline V gene lookup returns CDR1 SGDLS and CDR2 YYNGEE. V was trimmed by 4 bases and J by 4 bases, leaving 9 bases between them. This CDR3 has 13 amino acids.

This clone was observed once. J is TRBJ1-2 and V is TRBV7-8, with 8 bases aligning to TRBD1. The CDR3 extends over 15 amino acids. V was clipped by 3 bases and J by 4 bases; unmatched bases: 7. Germline V gene lookup returns CDR1 SGHVS and CDR2 FQNEAQ. Here the CDR3 reads CASSFGQGASYGYTF. The CDR3 DNA follows: TGTGCCAGCAGCTTTGGACAGGGTGCTTCCTATGGCTACACCTTC.

This rearrangement joins TRBV2 to TRBJ2-5; possible D gene TRBD2, 5 bases. This CDR3 comprises 13 residues. Trimming pared 7 bases from V and 5 bases from J, leaving 14 bases between. CDR1 is SNHLY and CDR2 is FYNNEI in the germline V gene. The CDR3: CASKGEVLETQYF. In nucleotides, the CDR3 is TGTGCCAGCAAGGGAGAGGTTCTGGAGACCCAGTACTTC.

The chain is built from TRBV5-4 and TRBJ2-1, with 8 bases aligning to TRBD2. Germline-derived CDR1 and CDR2 are SGHNT and YYREEE (reference sequence). The CDR3 extends over 12 amino acids. Trimming removed 4 bases from V and 14 bases from J; junction bases left unmatched: 8. CDR3 loop: CASSLREGHKFF. CDR3 bases: TGTGCCAGCAGCCTCCGGGAGGGCCATAAGTTCTTC.

This chain connects TRBV6-2 or TRBV6-3 to TRBJ2-3; possible D gene TRBD1, 6 bases. Trimming pared 3 bases from V and 0 bases from J, leaving 19 bases between. The CDR3 totals 18 residues. CDR1 and CDR2 (germline): MNHEY, SVGEGT. In DNA, the CDR3 is TGTGCCAGCAGTTATAATTTGAGAGGGGGAGCTAGCACAGATACGCAGTATTTT. Protein: CASSYNLRGGASTDTQYF.

This chain uses TRBV3-1 (or the pseudogene TRBV3-2) with TRBJ1-3, with D maybe TRBD1 (5 bases). CDR3 length equals 16 residues. The V and J ends lost 4 bases and 0 bases respectively, with 13 bases between them. CDR1 and CDR2 from the germline V gene are LGHDT and YNNKEL (reference sequence). CDR3 sequence: CASSPGGTVSGNTIYF. Written as DNA, the CDR3 is TGTGCCAGCAGCCCAGGAGGGACGGTCTCTGGAAACACCATATATTTT.